Listed below are T cell receptor beta chains from one sample, sequenced in a study of blood T cell repertoires in COVID-19. Here immunoSEQ multiplex PCR was the method, and the copy in TCRdb shows in-frame clones only, minus some. Here the sample spans around 270,000 clones, around 90% being singletons. Sequencing was performed on peripheral blood. Receptor source: a woman aged 55-70 years with COVID-19, enrolled during active disease. CDR3s include the opening cysteine and the closing phenylalanine or tryptophan. A D gene is named only where the DNA matches it firmly. Clone size, where shown, is once, few, many, or a class for clones that have expanded.

v_gene	j_gene	abundance	d_gene	CDR3aa	CDR3nt
TRBV6-4	TRBJ2-2	once	TRBD1	CASSRETGGTGELFF	TGTGCCAGCAGTAGGGAAACAGGGGGCACCGGGGAGCTGTTTTTT
TRBV30	TRBJ2-5	-	-	CAGGQSQETQYF	TGTGCAGGAGGGCAGAGCCAAGAGACCCAGTACTTC
TRBV11-3	TRBJ2-2	-	TRBD1	CASSKRDRGTGELFF	TGTGCCAGCAGCAAACGGGACAGGGGTACCGGGGAGCTGTTTTTT
TRBV5-1	TRBJ2-1	-	TRBD2	CASSLTSTSVSYNEQFF	TGCGCCAGCAGCTTGACCTCGACTAGCGTCAGCTACAATGAGCAGTTCTTC
TRBV2	TRBJ2-1	-	TRBD2	CASSELAGINEQFF	TGTGCCAGCAGTGAACTAGCGGGAATCAATGAGCAGTTCTTC
TRBV7-2	TRBJ2-1	few	-	CASSADRSRQFF	TGTGCCAGCAGCGCAGACAGGTCTCGTCAGTTCTTC
TRBV19	TRBJ1-1	-	-	CASSIVRGNTEAFF	TGTGCCAGTAGTATCGTCCGGGGGAACACTGAAGCTTTCTTT
TRBV28	TRBJ1-2	-	-	CASTSGNYGYTF	TGTGCCAGCACATCCGGGAACTATGGCTACACCTTC
TRBV7-2	TRBJ2-1	-	TRBD2	CASSLTSGSFHEQFF	TGTGCCAGCAGCTTAACTAGCGGGAGTTTCCATGAGCAGTTCTTC
TRBV28	TRBJ2-1	once	TRBD2	CASSLPHVRGKYNEQFF	TGTGCCAGCAGTCTACCTCATGTGCGGGGGAAATACAATGAGCAGTTCTTC
TRBV3-1/TRBV3-2	TRBJ1-1	-	-	CASSQLSGGAGTEAFF	TGTGCCAGCAGCCAATTATCTGGGGGGGCAGGAACTGAAGCTTTCTTT
TRBV18	TRBJ1-3	-	-	CASSTKTGSGNTIYF	TGTGCCAGCTCAACCAAGACAGGCTCTGGAAACACCATATATTTT
TRBV7-3	TRBJ1-1	-	-	CASSSGTSGNTEAFF	TGTGCCAGCAGCTCAGGGACTTCGGGGAACACTGAAGCTTTCTTT
TRBV5-1	TRBJ2-2	-	TRBD2	CASSLAGVPGELFF	TGCGCCAGCAGCTTAGCGGGAGTCCCCGGGGAGCTGTTTTTT
TRBV15	TRBJ2-7	-	-	CATSRERVLSYEQYF	TGTGCCACCAGCAGGGAGCGGGTGCTCTCCTACGAGCAGTACTTC
TRBV6-5	TRBJ1-6	-	-	CATETAQNSPLHF	TGTGCCACGGAGACAGCACAAAATTCACCCCTCCACTTT
TRBV2	TRBJ2-3	-	TRBD2	CASRRLAGGGADTQYF	TGTGCCAGCAGGCGACTAGCGGGAGGCGGGGCAGATACGCAGTATTTT
TRBV5-4	TRBJ1-1	once	-	CASSLPAATGTEAFF	TGTGCCAGCAGCTTGCCGGCGGCTACGGGCACTGAAGCTTTCTTT
TRBV15	TRBJ1-1	-	-	CATSSRHGSGAFF	TGTGCCACCAGCAGCAGACACGGCAGCGGGGCTTTCTTT
TRBV27	TRBJ2-7	-	TRBD1	CASSLSDRGSYEQYF	TGTGCCAGCAGTTTATCAGACAGGGGGTCCTACGAGCAGTACTTC
TRBV5-1	TRBJ1-3	-	TRBD1	CASRGTGRSGNTIYF	TGCGCCAGCAGAGGGACAGGGAGGTCGGGAAACACCATATATTTT
TRBV29-1	TRBJ1-1	-	-	CSAGNRVNTEAFF	TGCAGCGCAGGTAACAGGGTGAACACTGAAGCTTTCTTT
TRBV24-1	TRBJ1-1	-	-	CATSETVNTEAFF	TGTGCCACCAGTGAGACAGTGAACACTGAAGCTTTCTTT
TRBV20-1	TRBJ2-5	-	TRBD2	CSASSWREGYETQYF	TGCAGTGCCAGTTCGTGGCGGGAGGGCTATGAGACCCAGTACTTC
TRBV28	TRBJ1-3	-	-	CANDRGSGNTIYF	TGTGCCAACGACAGAGGCTCTGGAAACACCATATATTTT
TRBV7-7	TRBJ2-2	-	-	CASSPSQGLGELFF	TGTGCCAGCAGCCCATCACAGGGCTTGGGGGAGCTGTTTTTT
TRBV11-2	TRBJ2-1	-	TRBD2	CASSSGLAGDSEQFF	TGTGCCAGCAGCTCGGGACTAGCGGGAGACAGTGAGCAGTTCTTC
TRBV6-4	TRBJ1-2	-	-	CATQEEHTGGGSYTF	TGTGCCACCCAGGAAGAACACACAGGAGGAGGGAGCTACACCTTC
TRBV18	TRBJ2-4	-	-	CASSPRRTENIQYF	TGTGCCAGCTCACCACGTCGGACTGAAAACATTCAGTACTTC
TRBV30	TRBJ2-3	-	-	CAWSVLRYTDTQYF	TGTGCCTGGAGTGTACTGAGATATACAGATACGCAGTATTTT
TRBV7-2	TRBJ1-2	-	-	CASSLARGTSGGYTF	TGTGCCAGCAGCTTAGCTCGGGGAACCTCTGGTGGCTACACCTTC
TRBV18	TRBJ1-1	-	-	CASSRGGTNTEAFF	TGTGCCAGCTCACGGGGGGGAACGAACACTGAAGCTTTCTTT
TRBV18	TRBJ1-1	-	-	CASSLAPAGRWETEAFF	TGTGCCAGCTCACTCGCCCCCGCGGGCAGGTGGGAGACTGAAGCTTTCTTT
TRBV7-9	TRBJ2-5	-	TRBD1	CASSRSTGGLLETQYF	TGTGCCAGCAGCCGATCGACAGGGGGCCTTCTTGAGACCCAGTACTTC
TRBV29-1	TRBJ2-2	-	-	CSVAPAGAGELFF	TGCAGCGTTGCCCCCGCAGGGGCCGGGGAGCTGTTTTTT
TRBV4-1	TRBJ2-5	-	-	CASSQDLQETQYF	TGCGCCAGCAGCCAAGATTTACAAGAGACCCAGTACTTC
TRBV19	TRBJ1-2	-	TRBD1	CAGGTGGVGYTF	TGTGCCGGAGGGACAGGGGGCGTTGGCTACACCTTC
TRBV4-3	TRBJ2-2	-	TRBD2	CASSRPTSGSTGELFF	TGCGCCAGCAGCCGGCCGACTAGCGGGAGCACCGGGGAGCTGTTTTTT
TRBV18	TRBJ1-5	once	-	CASSPGHGQPQHF	TGTGCCAGCTCACCCGGACACGGACAGCCCCAGCATTTT
TRBV11-1	TRBJ2-3	-	-	CASSHSGTYTDTQYF	TGTGCCAGCAGCCACTCCGGGACTTATACAGATACGCAGTATTTT
TRBV7-2	TRBJ2-1	-	TRBD2	CASSLDGRAGNEQFF	TGTGCCAGCAGCTTAGACGGGAGGGCCGGAAATGAGCAGTTCTTC
TRBV5-1	TRBJ2-3	once	TRBD2	CASSFSSSGSTDTQYF	TGCGCCAGCAGCTTTTCGTCTAGCGGGAGCACAGATACGCAGTATTTT
TRBV6-2/TRBV6-3	TRBJ2-7	-	-	CASSLEVTYEQYF	TGTGCCAGCAGTTTAGAGGTTACCTACGAGCAGTACTTC
TRBV5-1	TRBJ1-1	-	-	CASSLGGLTEAFF	TGCGCCAGCAGCTTGGGAGGGCTCACTGAAGCTTTCTTT
TRBV9	TRBJ2-5	-	TRBD1	CASSVYYRAGGTQYF	TGTGCCAGCAGCGTATATTACAGGGCAGGGGGGACCCAGTACTTC